The 20 T cell receptor beta chains below were found in one sample sequenced in a study of neurological immune-mediated disorders. One entry per CDR3 protein, called by TCRdb with MiXCR from the 5' RACE reads. Found here are tens of thousands of distinct CDR3 sequences, 2.5% to 3% of them singletons; the top ten hold about 1.1%. The specimen was PBMCs. Receptor source: a woman in her thirties with multiple sclerosis.

This clonotype has at least ten counts. The gene calls are TRBV24-1 and TRBJ1-2, with 8 bases lining up with TRBD1. The CDR3 covers 19 residues. Germline trimming cut 4 bases from V and 3 bases from J; bases unmatched to any gene: 18. Germline V gene data show CDR1 as KGHDR and CDR2 as SFDVKD. The CDR3 region is CATSEDIGQGGEGYYGYTF. The CDR3 coding sequence is TGTGCCACCAGTGAAGATATCGGACAGGGAGGAGAAGGTTACTATGGCTACACCTTC.

This clonotype was counted at least ten times. The genes are TRBV14 and TRBJ1-1; D is ambiguous. The CDR3 has 13 amino acids. Trimming took off 0 bases at V and 6 bases at J, with 8 bases between the two ends. Looked up from germline, CDR1 is SGHDN and CDR2 is FVKESK. The DNA of the CDR3 is TGTGCCAGCAGCCAAGATGGGTACGCTGAAGCTTTCTTT. Translating gives CASSQDGYAEAFF.

This clonotype occurred a few times. The CDR3 sequence: CASSGRAEREQFF. The CDR3 region has the DNA TGTGCCAGCAGCGGGAGGGCCGAACGTGAGCAGTTCTTC. This chain uses TRBV7-8 with TRBJ2-1, with 7 bases matching TRBD2. Trimming at V came to 5 bases and at J to 9 bases, leaving 7 bases not matched to a gene. Germline V gene lookup returns CDR1 SGHVS and CDR2 FQNEAQ. CDR3 length: 13 amino acids.

This clonotype was found many times. The CDR3 bases are TGTGCCAGCAGCCAGGGACTGAAATTCAATGAGCAGTTCTTC. Its translation: CASSQGLKFNEQFF. V and J are TRBV12-3 or TRBV12-4 and TRBJ2-1; possible D gene TRBD2, 6 bases. The V end lost 6 bases, the J end lost 6 bases, and 15 bases lay between the germline ends. The length of the CDR3 is 14 residues.

In this sample, this clonotype turned up many times. V gene TRBV5-1 combines with J gene TRBJ2-1, with 10 bases aligning to TRBD2. The V and J ends lost 3 bases and 1 base, in that order; junction bases with no gene match: 7. Germline V gene sequence: CDR1 SGHRS, CDR2 YFSETQ. The CDR3 spans 17 residues. In DNA, the CDR3 is TGCGCCAGCAGCTCGGACCTAGCGGGAGTTTCCTACAATGAGCAGTTCTTC. Translation gives CASSSDLAGVSYNEQFF.

This clonotype occurred many times. The chain couples TRBV20-1 to TRBJ2-7; TRBD2 agrees at 7 bases. The CDR3 totals 14 residues. Germline V gene lookup returns CDR1 DFQATT and CDR2 SNEGSKA (reference sequence). The ends lost 3 bases at V and 3 bases at J; junction bases unmatched: 8. CDR3 sequence: CSASPSGESYEQYF. The CDR3 bases are TGCAGTGCTAGCCCCAGCGGGGAGAGCTACGAGCAGTACTTC.

Many counts were recorded for this clonotype. The chain joins TRBV12-3 or TRBV12-4 to TRBJ2-1, with D possibly matching TRBD1 (6 bases). The V end lost 8 bases, the J end lost 0 bases, and 14 bases lay between the germline ends. The CDR3 is made up of 15 amino acids. CDR3 sequence (DNA): TGTGCCAGCCTAGGGGGAGCGTCCTCCTACAATGAGCAGTTCTTC. Translating gives CASLGGASSYNEQFF.

The chain is built from TRBV5-1 and TRBJ2-1; D tentatively fits TRBD1 or TRBD2 (5 bases each). CDR1 is SGHRS, CDR2 YFSETQ, per germline. CDR3 length: 13 residues. Deletions cut 4 bases from V and 8 bases from J, with 13 bases between. The CDR3 sequence: CASSPGGRDEQFF. CDR3 sequence (DNA): TGCGCCAGCAGCCCCGGAGGCAGGGATGAGCAGTTCTTC.

This clonotype was detected many times. The chain recombines TRBV28 with TRBJ2-1; D remains unclear. The germline V gene has CDR1 MDHEN and CDR2 SYDVKM. The CDR3 extends over 16 amino acids. V shed 6 bases and J shed 8 bases, with 23 bases lying between them. CDR3 sequence: CASSPNYGPRQYEQFF. CDR3 sequence (DNA): TGTGCCAGCAGCCCAAACTACGGACCAAGGCAATATGAGCAGTTCTTC.

The gene calls are TRBV28 and TRBJ2-1; 8 bases fit TRBD2. Germline V gene sequence: CDR1 MDHEN, CDR2 SYDVKM. V gave up 8 bases and J gave up 4 bases; unmatched junction bases: 10. The CDR3 runs 15 residues. The CDR3 loop reads CASLSSGSPYNEQFF. The DNA for the CDR3 is TGTGCCAGCCTATCGAGCGGGAGCCCTTACAATGAGCAGTTCTTC.

This clonotype came up many times. One junction end disagrees with the germline gene, perhaps due to a read error. V is TRBV20-1 and J is TRBJ1-2; D is possibly TRBD1 (5 bases). This CDR3 comprises 16 residues. Germline V lookup: CDR1 DFQATT, CDR2 SNEGSKA (reference sequence). Here the CDR3 DNA reads TGCAGTGCTGGAGACCTGCGGAGGGGAGCTAACTATGGCTACACCTTC. Amino acid sequence: CSAGDLRRGANYGYTF.

J is TRBJ2-2 and V is TRBV11-2; D is ambiguous. Germline V lookup: CDR1 SGHAT, CDR2 FQNNGV. The CDR3 is made up of 14 amino acids. Trimming cost V 7 bases and J 0 bases, with 9 bases left between them. The CDR3 sequence: CASIVDANTGELFF. CDR3 coding DNA: TGTGCCAGCATCGTAGACGCGAACACCGGGGAGCTGTTTTTT.

Many counts were recorded for this clonotype. The V and J genes are TRBV5-1 and TRBJ1-1; no definite D call. The CDR3 contains 14 residues. V dropped 4 bases and J dropped 0 bases, with 10 bases sitting between them. The germline V gene encodes CDR1 SGHRS and CDR2 YFSETQ. CDR3: CASSPDAMNTEAFF. The CDR3 DNA is TGCGCCAGCAGCCCCGACGCCATGAACACTGAAGCTTTCTTT. The whole variable domain, remainder taken from reference TRBV5-1 and TRBJ1-1, is KAGVTQTPRYLIKTRGQQVTLSCSPISGHRSVSWYQQTPGQGLQFLFEYFSETQRNKGNFPGRFSGRQFSNSRSEMNVSTLELGDSALYLCASSPDAMNTEAFFGQGTRLTVV.

In its sample, this clonotype was seen a few times. The CDR3 DNA sequence: TGTGCCAGCAGGTGGGAGGGGACAGATACGCAGTATTTT. It translates to CASRWEGTDTQYF. The chain couples TRBV7-9 to TRBJ2-3, with TRBD2 matching over 7 bases. With V trimmed by 6 bases and J by 3 bases, 3 bases remained unmatched. The CDR3 has 13 amino acids. Germline V gene sequence: CDR1 SEHNR, CDR2 FQNEAQ (reference sequence).

This clonotype has a count of ten or more. The gene calls are TRBV20-1 and TRBJ2-7; D is possibly TRBD1 (6 bases). V was cut by 1 base and J by 3 bases, with 10 bases left in between. In germline, CDR1 is DFQATT, CDR2 SNEGSKA (reference sequence). The CDR3 spans 13 residues. The CDR3 nucleotides read TGCAGTGCTAGAGGCAGGGGTGGCTACGAGCAGTACTTC. It encodes CSARGRGGYEQYF.

This clonotype was counted at least ten times. The chain uses TRBV29-1 and TRBJ2-5, with TRBD2 matching over 7 bases. V lost 5 bases and J lost 7; bases outside the gene matches: 7. This CDR3 spans 12 amino acids. Per the germline V gene, CDR1 is SQVTM and CDR2 is ANQGSEA. The CDR3 nucleotides read TGCAGCGTTAGGGACTACGGCGGGACCCAGTACTTC. This gives the protein CSVRDYGGTQYF.

This clonotype showed up many times. J is TRBJ2-1 and V is TRBV4-3; TRBD2 agrees at 9 bases. Germline V lookup: CDR1 LGHNA, CDR2 YSLEER. V trimming: 0 bases; J trimming: 12 bases; junction bases outside the gene matches: 6. This CDR3 contains 14 residues. CDR3 sequence reads: CASSQEKTSGMQFF. Written as DNA, the CDR3 is TGCGCCAGCAGCCAAGAGAAGACTAGCGGAATGCAGTTCTTC.

This clonotype was seen ten or more times. The chain combines TRBV5-1 with TRBJ1-5, with D perhaps TRBD1 (6 bases). Germline V lookup: CDR1 SGHRS, CDR2 YFSETQ. The CDR3 loop spans 16 amino acids. V shed 4 bases and J shed 3 bases, with 17 bases lying between them. CDR3 sequence (DNA): TGCGCCAGCAGCCTGCTGGGGGGCGCAAACAATCAGCCCCAGCATTTT. Translation: CASSLLGGANNQPQHF.

Ten or more counts support this clonotype. The CDR3 reads CASSFQDTGELFF. CDR3 nucleotides: TGTGCCAGCAGCTTCCAGGACACCGGGGAGCTGTTTTTT. The V call is TRBV5-6, the J call TRBJ2-2, with no clear D. V was cut by 2 bases and J by 3 bases, with 5 bases left in between. Germline CDR1 reads SGHDT; CDR2 reads YYEEEE. This CDR3 contains 13 residues.

This clonotype was found many times. The rearrangement joins TRBV10-3 to TRBJ2-7, with 9 bases matching TRBD2. The germline gives CDR1 ENHRY, CDR2 SYGVKD. Unmatched junction bases numbered 9, after V lost 4 bases and J lost 5 bases. The CDR3 extends over 15 amino acids. The CDR3 sequence: CAISAGEREAHEQYF. In nucleotides, the CDR3 is TGTGCCATCAGTGCTGGGGAGCGGGAGGCCCACGAGCAGTACTTC.